A selection of T cell receptor beta chains follows, all from one sample in a study of T cell responses to AZD1222 COVID-19 vaccine. Method: immunoSEQ multiplex PCR; TCRdb's copy keeps in-frame clones and lacks some. The sample includes 95,000 to 150,000 clones, 80% to 90% of them seen just once. Sequenced material: peripheral blood, taken on day 0 of AZD1222 vaccination. The receptors derive from an adult in good health. The CDR3 runs from the conserved cysteine through the conserved F or W. A D gene is named only where the DNA matches it firmly. Some rows have no size entry. The others give once, few or many, or a class for an expanded clone.

NA	NA	TRBJ1-2	TRBV6-4	CASSDQLGGWAF	TGTGCCAGCAGTGACCAACTAGGGGGTTGGGCCTTC
NA	NA	TRBJ1-4	TRBV7-9	CASSLGQATNEKLFF	TGTGCCAGCAGCTTGGGGCAGGCAACTAATGAAAAACTGTTTTTT
NA	NA	TRBJ1-2	TRBV19	CASSVNRDKVGYTF	TGTGCCAGTAGTGTTAACCGGGACAAGGTTGGCTACACCTTC
NA	NA	TRBJ2-3	TRBV10-3	CAISGQLRGASTDTQYF	TGTGCCATCAGTGGTCAGCTGCGCGGGGCTAGCACAGATACGCAGTATTTT
once	NA	TRBJ1-2	TRBV2	CASSAGTEYGYTF	TGTGCCAGCAGTGCCGGGACGGAGTATGGCTACACCTTC
NA	TRBD1	TRBJ2-5	TRBV5-6	CASSSQTGSETQYF	TGTGCCAGCAGCTCCCAGACAGGGTCCGAGACCCAGTACTTC
NA	TRBD1	TRBJ2-1	TRBV20-1	CSASGGQGATGEQFF	TGCAGTGCTAGTGGGGGGCAGGGGGCTACCGGTGAGCAGTTCTTC
NA	TRBD2	TRBJ2-7	TRBV27	CASSPTGGGPYEQYF	TGTGCCAGCAGTCCCACGGGAGGAGGGCCCTACGAGCAGTACTTC
NA	TRBD1	TRBJ2-2	TRBV7-3	CASSLLGQPNSGELFF	TGTGCCAGCAGCTTATTGGGACAGCCTAACTCCGGGGAGCTGTTTTTT
NA	NA	TRBJ1-5	TRBV24-1	CATSGGSGGYTGNQPQHF	TGTGCCACCAGTGGGGGTTCCGGGGGGTACACAGGAAATCAGCCCCAGCATTTT
NA	NA	TRBJ2-7	TRBV3-1/TRBV3-2	CASSQYEQYF	TGTGCCAGCAGCCAGTACGAGCAGTACTTC
NA	TRBD1	TRBJ1-5	TRBV19	CASRGQGNQPQHF	TGTGCCAGTAGAGGACAGGGCAATCAGCCCCAGCATTTT
NA	TRBD2	TRBJ2-1	TRBV5-5	CASSLRTSGPYNEQFF	TGTGCCAGCAGCCTACGGACTAGCGGCCCATACAATGAGCAGTTCTTC
NA	TRBD2	TRBJ2-7	TRBV27	CASRAWGLGTAYEQYF	TGTGCCAGCAGGGCCTGGGGACTAGGAACAGCTTACGAGCAGTACTTC
once	NA	TRBJ2-2	TRBV27	CASSLPDYTGELFF	TGTGCCAGCAGTTTACCAGATTACACCGGGGAGCTGTTTTTT
once	NA	TRBJ2-5	TRBV6-2/TRBV6-3	CASSSLGFETQYF	TGTGCCAGCAGTTCCCTAGGGTTCGAGACCCAGTACTTC
NA	NA	TRBJ2-2	TRBV5-3	CARSPGNTGELFF	TGTGCCAGAAGCCCGGGGAACACCGGGGAGCTGTTTTTT
NA	TRBD1	TRBJ1-4	TRBV3-1/TRBV3-2	CASSQVSRQGEKLFF	TGTGCCAGCAGCCAAGTCAGCCGACAGGGAGAAAAACTGTTTTTT
NA	TRBD1	TRBJ2-1	TRBV24-1	CATSSVPGQGPSYNEQFF	TGTGCCACCAGTTCCGTCCCGGGACAGGGACCCTCCTACAATGAGCAGTTCTTC
NA	TRBD2	TRBJ2-1	TRBV3-1/TRBV3-2	CASSQGLAGGSYNEQFF	TGTGCCAGCAGCCAAGGTTTAGCGGGGGGGTCCTACAATGAGCAGTTCTTC
once	NA	TRBJ2-3	TRBV5-6	CASSFILLRGTDTQYF	TGTGCCAGCAGCTTCATACTGTTACGGGGCACAGATACGCAGTATTTT
once	NA	TRBJ2-1	TRBV7-9	CASSPRGSTYNEQFF	TGTGCCAGCAGCCCGAGAGGGAGCACCTACAATGAGCAGTTCTTC
NA	NA	TRBJ2-7	TRBV3-1/TRBV3-2	CASSQRTTYEQYF	TGTGCCAGCAGCCAAAGGACCACCTACGAGCAGTACTTC
NA	NA	TRBJ2-1	TRBV11-2	CASSLGLSSYNEQFF	TGTGCCAGCAGCTTGGGCCTGAGCTCCTACAATGAGCAGTTCTTC
NA	NA	TRBJ2-7	TRBV27	CASSSMGLPHEQYF	TGTGCCAGCAGTTCTATGGGACTCCCCCACGAGCAGTACTTC
NA	NA	TRBJ1-2	TRBV19	CASSASLSSGRNLPNYGYTF	TGTGCCAGTAGTGCCTCACTCTCCTCAGGGAGGAATCTGCCTAACTATGGCTACACCTTC
once	NA	TRBJ1-4	TRBV7-7	CASSPQGSEKLFF	TGTGCCAGCAGCCCGCAGGGGTCCGAAAAACTGTTTTTT
NA	NA	TRBJ2-1	TRBV24-1	CATSDLSGRYNEQFF	TGTGCCACCAGTGATTTGTCGGGGCGGTACAATGAGCAGTTCTTC
NA	NA	TRBJ2-4	TRBV7-2	CASSLAHRGGTKNIQYF	TGTGCCAGCAGCTTAGCCCACAGGGGGGGCACCAAAAACATTCAGTACTTC
NA	NA	TRBJ1-6	TRBV4-2	CASSQDAGRTSPLHF	TGTGCCAGCAGCCAAGATGCGGGGAGAACTTCACCCCTCCACTTT
NA	NA	TRBJ2-5	TRBV11-2	CASSYSWETQYF	TGTGCCAGCAGCTACTCTTGGGAGACCCAGTACTTC
NA	NA	TRBJ1-5	TRBV28	CATLTGGGNQPQHF	TGTGCCACCCTGACAGGCGGGGGCAATCAGCCCCAGCATTTT
NA	NA	TRBJ2-3	TRBV5-1	CASSLIPDSTDTQYF	TGCGCCAGCAGCTTGATTCCCGACAGCACAGATACGCAGTATTTT
NA	NA	TRBJ2-1	TRBV7-3	CASSSDRRPYNEQFF	TGTGCCAGCAGCTCGGACCGACGGCCCTACAATGAGCAGTTCTTC
NA	TRBD2	TRBJ2-1	TRBV28	CASTVSGRADEQFF	TGTGCCAGCACCGTTAGCGGGAGGGCCGACGAGCAGTTCTTC
NA	TRBD1	TRBJ2-4	TRBV5-6	CASSYGTGEDIQYF	TGTGCCAGCAGCTACGGGACAGGGGAGGACATTCAGTACTTC
NA	NA	TRBJ2-3	TRBV28	CASSLLGDTQYF	TGTGCCAGCAGTTTATTGGGGGATACGCAGTATTTT
NA	TRBD2	TRBJ2-7	TRBV5-4	CASSPDWRGTYEQYF	TGTGCCAGCAGCCCTGACTGGCGGGGGACCTACGAGCAGTACTTC
once	TRBD2	TRBJ2-5	TRBV4-1	CASSPWAASGQETQYF	TGCGCCAGCAGCCCCTGGGCGGCTAGCGGACAAGAGACCCAGTACTTC
NA	TRBD1	TRBJ1-1	TRBV7-6	CASSLTGETEAFF	TGTGCCAGCAGCTTGACAGGGGAGACTGAAGCTTTCTTT
NA	TRBD1	TRBJ2-3	TRBV6-2/TRBV6-3	CASSPGTGHIPDTQYF	TGTGCCAGCAGCCCCGGGACAGGGCATATCCCAGATACGCAGTATTTT
NA	TRBD1	TRBJ1-5	TRBV5-4	CASSFQGAGQPQHF	TGTGCCAGCAGCTTTCAGGGGGCCGGCCAGCCCCAGCATTTT
NA	NA	TRBJ2-1	TRBV5-1	CASSFGISPYNEQFF	TGCGCCAGCAGCTTTGGTATTTCCCCCTACAATGAGCAGTTCTTC
NA	TRBD1	TRBJ2-5	TRBV28	CASEDRGETQYF	TGTGCCAGCGAGGACAGGGGAGAGACCCAGTACTTC
NA	NA	TRBJ1-1	TRBV7-2	CASSLTASMNTEAFF	TGTGCCAGCAGCTTAACGGCCTCCATGAACACTGAAGCTTTCTTT
NA	NA	TRBJ2-2	TRBV5-5	CASSLGDPGELFF	TGTGCCAGCAGCTTGGGGGACCCCGGGGAGCTGTTTTTT
NA	TRBD1	TRBJ2-7	TRBV5-5	CASSSSPEGAAYEQYF	TGTGCCAGCAGCTCCTCCCCAGAGGGGGCCGCCTACGAGCAGTACTTC
NA	TRBD1	TRBJ2-2	TRBV28	CASSFNRGIPGELFF	TGTGCCAGCAGTTTTAACAGGGGGATACCCGGGGAGCTGTTTTTT
NA	NA	TRBJ1-5	TRBV7-2	CASSLTGNQPQHF	TGTGCCAGCAGCTTAACGGGCAATCAGCCCCAGCATTTT
NA	TRBD2	TRBJ2-7	TRBV19	CASRSGGAPGYEQYF	TGTGCCAGTAGGTCCGGGGGGGCTCCTGGCTACGAGCAGTACTTC